A single sample is the source of the 13 T cell receptor beta chains below, sequenced in a study of molecular identifiers for immune sequencing clone quantification. TCRdb independently ran MiXCR on the PCR reads; one entry per CDR3 protein. The data show more than 450,000 distinct CDR3 sequences, roughly a fifth seen once. The sample taken for sequencing was naive CD8+ T cells from blood, with Jurkat cell RNA spiked in. As for subset: FACS-sorted CD8+CD4-CCR7+CD45RA+ naive T cells. These receptors came from a human donor in good health. Some libraries in this study had Jurkat cell RNA spiked in.

This clonotype occurred many times. This rearrangement joins TRBV7-9 to TRBJ1-1; D gene unclear. Germline V gene sequence: CDR1 SEHNR, CDR2 FQNEAQ (reference sequence). The CDR3 is 11 amino acids. Trimming pared 10 bases from V and 8 bases from J, leaving 14 bases between. The DNA of the CDR3 is TGTGCCAACCTACCCCAGGACGAAGCTTTCTTT. It is translated as CANLPQDEAFF.

This clonotype was seen only a few times. This chain uses TRBV10-3 with TRBJ1-1; D gene uncertain. This CDR3 spans 17 amino acids. In germline, CDR1 is ENHRY, CDR2 SYGVKD. Trimming cost V 8 bases and J 1 base, with 23 bases left between them. In nucleotides, the CDR3 is TGTGCCATCCCCTTTTCAGTGAAAGGGAAGGCGAACACTGAAGCTTTCTTT. It specifies CAIPFSVKGKANTEAFF.

In its sample, this clonotype was seen a few times. The chain carries TRBV12-3 or TRBV12-4 and TRBJ2-6, with unresolved D. V gave up 5 bases and J gave up 3 bases, with 8 bases separating them. The CDR3 consists of 14 residues. The CDR3 region has the DNA TGTGCCAGCAGTGATAGAAGTGGGGCCAACGTCCTGACTTTC. As protein: CASSDRSGANVLTF.

This clonotype has ten or more counts. V usage is TRBV27 and J usage is TRBJ1-6, with a tentative D call TRBD1 (6 bases). The CDR3 contains 14 residues. V gave up 3 bases and J gave up 6 bases, with 9 bases separating them. From germline, CDR1 is MNHEY and CDR2 SMNVEV (reference sequence). The CDR3 DNA is TGTGCCAGCAGTTTCCCAGGGGTTAATTCACCCCTCCACTTT. This codes for CASSFPGVNSPLHF.

Points on this clonotype: A much larger clone differs by one base, so this may be a read error. The V gene is TRBV7-6, the J gene TRBJ2-6; D may correspond to TRBD1 or TRBD2 (5 bases each). There are 14 residues in the CDR3. Per germline, CDR1 SGHVS and CDR2 FNYEAQ. CDR3 DNA: TGTGCCAGCAGACCTAGCTCTGGGGCCGACGTCCTGACTTTC. As protein: CASRPSSGADVLTF.

This clonotype appeared many times. This CDR3 is CASGFSGGTDTQYF. As DNA, the CDR3 is TGTGCCAGCGGCTTTAGCGGGGGCACAGATACGCAGTATTTT. The V call is TRBV2, the J call TRBJ2-3; 8 positions agree with TRBD2. Germline V CDR1 and CDR2: SNHLY, FYNNEI. V lost 8 bases to trimming and J lost 1 base; unmatched junction nucleotides: 5. The CDR3 sequence is 14 residues long.

This clonotype was seen many times. V usage is TRBV6-5 and J usage is TRBJ2-5; D may be TRBD1 (6 bases). The CDR3 loop spans 15 amino acids. V lost 6 bases, J lost 2 bases, and 16 bases lay in between. Per germline, CDR1 MNHEY and CDR2 SVGAGI. The CDR3 sequence: CASRQNRVWQETQYF. For the CDR3, the DNA is TGTGCCAGCAGGCAAAACAGGGTTTGGCAAGAGACCCAGTACTTC.

About this clonotype: The junction departs from germline at one end; a sequencing error may be responsible. The gene calls are TRBV4-1 and TRBJ2-1; D is unresolved. The CDR3 consists of 16 residues. Per germline, CDR1 MGHRA and CDR2 YSYEKL. CDR3 nucleotide sequence: TGCGCCAGCAGCCAAGGTTTCCCCGAGGTTAACAATGAGCAGCTCTTC. It yields the protein CASSQGFPEVNNEQLF.

This clonotype was observed many times. V is TRBV4-3 and J is TRBJ2-7, with TRBD1 identical over 7 bases. The CDR3 length is 15 residues. Trimming removed 0 bases from V and 3 bases from J; junction bases left unmatched: 5. CDR1 LGHNA and CDR2 YSLEER come from the germline V gene. CDR3 amino acids: CASSQDRAGGYEQYF. The CDR3 DNA follows: TGCGCCAGCAGCCAAGATCGGGCAGGGGGCTACGAGCAGTACTTC.

V is TRBV30 and J is TRBJ1-1; D unresolved. The CDR3 length is 13 residues. The germline gives CDR1 GTSNPN, CDR2 SVGIG (reference sequence). Deletions cut 3 bases from V and 0 bases from J, with 8 bases between. This chain's CDR3 is CAWRDRLNTEAFF. The CDR3 region has the DNA TGTGCCTGGAGGGATAGGCTGAACACTGAAGCTTTCTTT. Full variable domain (outside the CDR3, taken from reference TRBV30 and TRBJ1-1): SQTIHQWPATLVQPVGSPLSLECTVEGTSNPNLYWYRQAAGRGLQLLFYSVGIGQISSEVPQNLSASRPQDRQFILSSKKLLLSDSGFYLCAWRDRLNTEAFFGQGTRLTVV.

V is TRBV11-2 and J is TRBJ2-1; possible D gene TRBD2, 6 bases. This CDR3 comprises 13 residues. Germline values: CDR1 SGHAT, CDR2 FQNNGV. The germline V and J ends were trimmed by 4 bases and 5 bases, with 9 bases remaining between them. CDR3 in amino acids: CASSWGLDNEQFF. The CDR3 DNA sequence: TGTGCCAGCAGCTGGGGACTGGACAATGAGCAGTTCTTC.

This clonotype was detected many times. CDR3 sequence: CASSLPEGITYEQYF. The DNA for the CDR3 is TGTGCCAGCAGCTTACCCGAGGGAATCACCTACGAGCAGTACTTC. This chain uses TRBV11-2 with TRBJ2-7; D is perhaps TRBD2 (5 bases). The CDR3 sequence is 15 residues long. The germline V and J ends were trimmed by 2 bases and 2 bases, with 13 bases remaining between them. The germline V gene has CDR1 SGHAT and CDR2 FQNNGV. Drawing the rest from reference TRBV11-2 and TRBJ2-7, the complete variable domain is EAGVAQSPRYKIIEKRQSVAFWCNPISGHATLYWYQQILGQGPKLLIQFQNNGVVDDSQLPKDRFSAERLKGVDSTLKIQPAKLEDSAVYLCASSLPEGITYEQYFGPGTRLTVT.

To note about this clonotype: An end of the junction does not agree with germline; a read error may underlie this. V gene TRBV11-2 combines with J gene TRBJ1-2, with TRBD1 as a possible D gene (5 bases). CDR3 length equals 20 residues. The germline gives CDR1 SGHAT, CDR2 FQNNGV. In DNA, the CDR3 is TGTACCAGCAGCTCACCACTGGGGCGGTTTCAAGGACCCTTTAACTATGGCTACACCTTC. This gives the protein CTSSSPLGRFQGPFNYGYTF.